Listed below are T cell receptor beta chains from one sample, sequenced in a study of blood T cell repertoires in COVID-19. Produced via immunoSEQ multiplex PCR; TCRdb's table is partial and in-frame only. The data show about 400,000 clones, just over 85% seen once. Sequenced: peripheral blood. The source of these receptors is a young woman with active or convalescent COVID-19. Both conserved end residues are part of each CDR3. The order of the fields is D gene, V gene, clone size, J gene, CDR3 protein, CDR3 DNA. The D gene is left open where the match is weak. Clone sizes are given selectively: once, few, many, or a class where the clone is expanded.

D gene: TRBD1; V gene: TRBV5-1; clone size: -; J gene: TRBJ1-2; CDR3 protein: CASSSGTGGSGYTF; CDR3 DNA: TGCGCCAGCAGCTCCGGGACAGGGGGCTCGGGCTACACCTTC
D gene: TRBD1; V gene: TRBV7-2; clone size: once; J gene: TRBJ1-6; CDR3 protein: CASSLVGTGSSPLHF; CDR3 DNA: TGTGCCAGCAGCTTAGTTGGGACAGGGAGTTCACCCCTCCACTTT
D gene: TRBD2; V gene: TRBV27; clone size: -; J gene: TRBJ2-7; CDR3 protein: CASSYSSGGYEQYF; CDR3 DNA: TGTGCCAGCAGTTATTCTAGCGGGGGCTACGAGCAGTACTTC
D gene: TRBD1; V gene: TRBV4-1; clone size: -; J gene: TRBJ1-3; CDR3 protein: CASSQETGGPGNTIYF; CDR3 DNA: TGCGCCAGCAGCCAAGAGACAGGGGGCCCTGGAAACACCATATATTTT
D gene: -; V gene: TRBV5-1; clone size: -; J gene: TRBJ2-1; CDR3 protein: CASRNSDSYNEQFF; CDR3 DNA: TGCGCCAGCAGAAATTCGGACAGCTACAATGAGCAGTTCTTC
D gene: -; V gene: TRBV11-2; clone size: -; J gene: TRBJ1-1; CDR3 protein: CASSLVGRTEAFF; CDR3 DNA: TGTGCCAGCAGCTTAGTCGGGAGGACTGAAGCTTTCTTT
D gene: TRBD2; V gene: TRBV10-3; clone size: few; J gene: TRBJ2-1; CDR3 protein: CATGLAGANEQFF; CDR3 DNA: TGTGCCACCGGACTAGCGGGGGCCAATGAGCAGTTCTTC
D gene: TRBD1; V gene: TRBV5-5; clone size: -; J gene: TRBJ2-7; CDR3 protein: CASSWDRGHYEQYF; CDR3 DNA: TGTGCCAGCAGCTGGGACAGGGGGCACTACGAGCAGTACTTC
D gene: -; V gene: TRBV5-1; clone size: -; J gene: TRBJ1-1; CDR3 protein: CASSLGPANTEAFF; CDR3 DNA: TGCGCCAGCAGCTTGGGGCCTGCAAACACTGAAGCTTTCTTT
D gene: -; V gene: TRBV6-6; clone size: -; J gene: TRBJ2-2; CDR3 protein: CASRSPLLGGFGELFF; CDR3 DNA: TGTGCCAGCAGATCACCCCTACTGGGAGGATTCGGGGAGCTGTTTTTT
D gene: TRBD1; V gene: TRBV6-5; clone size: -; J gene: TRBJ1-2; CDR3 protein: CASSPRTGFKGYTF; CDR3 DNA: TGTGCCAGCAGTCCTCGGACAGGGTTTAAGGGCTACACCTTC
D gene: -; V gene: TRBV10-3; clone size: -; J gene: TRBJ1-2; CDR3 protein: CAISESPHSGYGYTF; CDR3 DNA: TGTGCCATCAGTGAGAGCCCACACTCAGGCTATGGCTACACCTTC
D gene: -; V gene: TRBV21-1; clone size: -; J gene: TRBJ1-5; CDR3 protein: CASSKAASRSNQPQHF; CDR3 DNA: TGTGCCAGCAGCAAAGCTGCTTCGCGGAGCAATCAGCCCCAGCATTTT
D gene: -; V gene: TRBV6-2/TRBV6-3; clone size: -; J gene: TRBJ2-1; CDR3 protein: CASSYVDNNEQFF; CDR3 DNA: TGTGCCAGCAGTTACGTCGACAACAATGAGCAGTTCTTC
D gene: TRBD2; V gene: TRBV28; clone size: -; J gene: TRBJ2-7; CDR3 protein: CASSRRASGVSYEQYF; CDR3 DNA: TGTGCCAGCAGCCGTCGGGCTAGCGGGGTCTCCTACGAGCAGTACTTC
D gene: -; V gene: TRBV6-5; clone size: -; J gene: TRBJ1-4; CDR3 protein: CASSSSGTNEKLFF; CDR3 DNA: TGTGCCAGCAGTTCGTCAGGAACTAATGAAAAACTGTTTTTT
D gene: TRBD2; V gene: TRBV2; clone size: -; J gene: TRBJ2-2; CDR3 protein: CASSDPSGNTGELFF; CDR3 DNA: TGTGCCAGCAGTGATCCTAGCGGGAACACCGGGGAGCTGTTTTTT
D gene: TRBD2; V gene: TRBV4-2; clone size: -; J gene: TRBJ2-1; CDR3 protein: CASSQPHSGRSLSSYNEQFF; CDR3 DNA: TGTGCCAGCAGCCAACCCCATAGCGGGAGGTCGTTGAGCTCCTACAATGAGCAGTTCTTC